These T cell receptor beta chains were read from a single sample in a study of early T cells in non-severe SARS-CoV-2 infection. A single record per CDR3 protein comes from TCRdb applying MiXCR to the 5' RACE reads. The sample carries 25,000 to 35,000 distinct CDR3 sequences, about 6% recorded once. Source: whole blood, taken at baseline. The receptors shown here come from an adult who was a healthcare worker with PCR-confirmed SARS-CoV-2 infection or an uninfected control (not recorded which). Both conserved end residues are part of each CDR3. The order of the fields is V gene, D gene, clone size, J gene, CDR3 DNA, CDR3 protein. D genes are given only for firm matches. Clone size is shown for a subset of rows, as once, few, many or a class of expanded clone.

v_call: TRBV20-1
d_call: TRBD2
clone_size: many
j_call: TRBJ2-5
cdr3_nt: TGCAGTGCTAGTAGGGCTAGCGGGGGCCAAGAGACCCAGTACTTC
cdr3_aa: CSASRASGGQETQYF

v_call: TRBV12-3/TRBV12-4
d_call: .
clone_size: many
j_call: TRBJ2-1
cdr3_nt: TGTGCCAGCAGTTTTCAGGGTTACAATGAGCAGTTCTTC
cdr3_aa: CASSFQGYNEQFF

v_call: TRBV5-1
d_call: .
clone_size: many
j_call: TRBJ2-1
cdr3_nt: TGCGCCAGCAGCTCATTGACGGGAGCCTACAATGAGCAGTTCTTC
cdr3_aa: CASSSLTGAYNEQFF

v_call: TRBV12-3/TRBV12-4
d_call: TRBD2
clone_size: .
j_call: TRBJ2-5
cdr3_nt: TGTGCCAGCAGCGGAACACTAGCGGGAGGGGGAGAGACCCAGTACTTC
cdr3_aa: CASSGTLAGGGETQYF

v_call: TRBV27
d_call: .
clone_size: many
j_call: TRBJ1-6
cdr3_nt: TGTGCCAGCAGTTTATCCGGGTTTGGATCACCCCTCCACTTT
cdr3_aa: CASSLSGFGSPLHF

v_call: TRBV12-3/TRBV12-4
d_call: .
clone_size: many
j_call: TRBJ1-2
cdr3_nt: TGTGCCAGCAGTTTAGATGGCCACTATGGCTACACCTTC
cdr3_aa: CASSLDGHYGYTF

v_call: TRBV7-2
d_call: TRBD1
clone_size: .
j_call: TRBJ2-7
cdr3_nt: TGTGCCAGCGCGCCCAGCAGGGGGTCCTACGAGCAGTACTTC
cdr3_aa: CASAPSRGSYEQYF

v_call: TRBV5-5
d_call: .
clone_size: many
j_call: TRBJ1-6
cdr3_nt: TGTGCCAGCAGGCCCGTGTGGTCCTATAATTCACCCCTCCACTTT
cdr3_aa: CASRPVWSYNSPLHF

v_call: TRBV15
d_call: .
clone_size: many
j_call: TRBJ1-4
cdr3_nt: TGTGCCACCAGCAGAGGAGCCGAGGGCGGGAGAGAAAAACTGTTTTTT
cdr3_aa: CATSRGAEGGREKLFF

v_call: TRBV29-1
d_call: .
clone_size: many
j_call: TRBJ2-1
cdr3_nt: TGCAGCGTTGATTTTCCCGGATACAATGAGCAGTTCTTC
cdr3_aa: CSVDFPGYNEQFF

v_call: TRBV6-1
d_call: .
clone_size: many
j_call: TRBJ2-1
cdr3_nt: TGTGCCAGCAGACCAGCGGACTCCTACAATGAGCAGTTCTTC
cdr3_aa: CASRPADSYNEQFF

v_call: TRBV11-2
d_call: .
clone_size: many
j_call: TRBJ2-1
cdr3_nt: TGTGCCAGCAGCTTAGATAGGGCCAGGGCTAATGAGCAGTTCTTC
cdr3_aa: CASSLDRARANEQFF

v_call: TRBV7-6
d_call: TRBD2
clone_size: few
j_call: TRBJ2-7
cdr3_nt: TGTGCCAGCAGCTCCTCCACTAGCGGGAGGACCTACGAGCAGTACTTC
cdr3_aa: CASSSSTSGRTYEQYF

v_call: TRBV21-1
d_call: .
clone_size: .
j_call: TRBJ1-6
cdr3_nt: TGTGCCAGCAGTTCCATGGGGGGGACTCCTGGGACTCCAAGCTCCTATAATTCACCCCTCCACTTT
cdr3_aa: CASSSMGGTPGTPSSYNSPLHF

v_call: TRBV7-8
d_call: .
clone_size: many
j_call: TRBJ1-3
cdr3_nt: TGTGCCAGCAGCTTACGGGGGCCTGGAAACACCATATATTTT
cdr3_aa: CASSLRGPGNTIYF

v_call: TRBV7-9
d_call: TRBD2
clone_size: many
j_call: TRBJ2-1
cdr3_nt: TGTGCCAGCAGCTTCGGACTAGCGGGAGGCTTAGGTGAGCAGTTCTTC
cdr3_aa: CASSFGLAGGLGEQFF

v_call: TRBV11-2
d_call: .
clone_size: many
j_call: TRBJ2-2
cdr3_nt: TGTGCCAGCAGCTTAGATTTCCTCGCCGGGGAGCTGTTTTTT
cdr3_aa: CASSLDFLAGELFF

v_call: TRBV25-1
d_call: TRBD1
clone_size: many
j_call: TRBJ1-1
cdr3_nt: TGTGCCAGCGCAGCCCAGGGGGCTATTGTCACTGAAGCTTTCTTT
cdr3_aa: CASAAQGAIVTEAFF

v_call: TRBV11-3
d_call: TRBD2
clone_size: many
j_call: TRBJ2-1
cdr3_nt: TGTGCCAGCAGCTCCAGGGGACTAGGTAGCTACAATGAGCAGTTCTTC
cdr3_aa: CASSSRGLGSYNEQFF

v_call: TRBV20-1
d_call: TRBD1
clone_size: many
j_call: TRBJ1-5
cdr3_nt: TGCAGTGCTGCCCCGACAGGGGGCAATCAGCCCCAGCATTTT
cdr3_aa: CSAAPTGGNQPQHF

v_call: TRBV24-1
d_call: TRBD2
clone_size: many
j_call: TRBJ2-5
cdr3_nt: TGTGCCACCAGTGCTCACGGGAGGTCAGAGACCCAGTACTTC
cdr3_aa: CATSAHGRSETQYF

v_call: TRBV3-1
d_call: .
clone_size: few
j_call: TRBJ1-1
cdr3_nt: TGTGCCACCTCCCCAAACAGTGGCGCTGAAGCTTTCTTT
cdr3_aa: CATSPNSGAEAFF

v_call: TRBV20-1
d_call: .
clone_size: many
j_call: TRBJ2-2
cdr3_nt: TGTGGGGCGGGGAATACGAACACCGGGGAGCTGTTTTTT
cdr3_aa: CGAGNTNTGELFF

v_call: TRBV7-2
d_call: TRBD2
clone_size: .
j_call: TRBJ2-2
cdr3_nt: TGTGCCAGCAGTAAGCGGGGGAACACCGGGGAGCTGTTTTTT
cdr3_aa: CASSKRGNTGELFF

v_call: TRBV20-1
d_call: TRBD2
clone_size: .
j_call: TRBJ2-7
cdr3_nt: TGCAGTGCTAGAGATACTAGCGGGAGTCTCGAGCAGTACTTC
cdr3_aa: CSARDTSGSLEQYF